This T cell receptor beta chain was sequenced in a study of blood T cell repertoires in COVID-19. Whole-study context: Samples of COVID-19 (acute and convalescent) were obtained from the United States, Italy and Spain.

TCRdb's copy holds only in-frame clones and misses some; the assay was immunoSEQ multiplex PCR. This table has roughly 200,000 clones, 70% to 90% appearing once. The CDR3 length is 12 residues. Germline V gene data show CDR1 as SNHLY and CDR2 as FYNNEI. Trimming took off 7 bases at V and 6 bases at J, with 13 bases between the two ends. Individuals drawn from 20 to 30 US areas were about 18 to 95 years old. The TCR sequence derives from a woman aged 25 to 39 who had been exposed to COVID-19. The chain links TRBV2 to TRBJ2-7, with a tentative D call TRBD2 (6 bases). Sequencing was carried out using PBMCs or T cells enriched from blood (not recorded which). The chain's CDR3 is CASTGGEIEQYF. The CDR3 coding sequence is TGTGCCAGCACCGGAGGGGAGATCGAGCAGTACTTC. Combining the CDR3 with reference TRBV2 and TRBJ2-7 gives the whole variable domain EPEVTQTPSHQVTQMGQEVILRCVPISNHLYFYWYRQILGQKVEFLVSFYNNEISEKSEIFDDQFSVERPDGSNFTLKIRSTKLEDSAMYFCASTGGEIEQYFGPGTRLTVT.